This TCR beta chain comes out of a study of early T cells in non-severe SARS-CoV-2 infection. TCRdb passed the 5' RACE reads through MiXCR, listing each CDR3 protein once. The table shows tens of thousands of distinct CDR3 sequences, with over 9.5% occurring only once. Sample: whole blood. The TCR originated in an adult who was a healthcare worker with PCR-confirmed SARS-CoV-2 infection or an uninfected control (not recorded which).

CDR3 nucleotides: TGTGCCAGCAGCCAAGACGGGGGTCCGTACGAGCAGTACTTC. It codes for CASSQDGGPYEQYF. This chain joins TRBV3-1 and TRBJ2-7; perhaps TRBD2 as D (6 bases). Germline loops: CDR1 LGHDT, CDR2 YNNKEL (reference sequence). The CDR3 contains 14 residues. V dropped 0 bases and J dropped 4 bases, with 10 bases sitting between them.